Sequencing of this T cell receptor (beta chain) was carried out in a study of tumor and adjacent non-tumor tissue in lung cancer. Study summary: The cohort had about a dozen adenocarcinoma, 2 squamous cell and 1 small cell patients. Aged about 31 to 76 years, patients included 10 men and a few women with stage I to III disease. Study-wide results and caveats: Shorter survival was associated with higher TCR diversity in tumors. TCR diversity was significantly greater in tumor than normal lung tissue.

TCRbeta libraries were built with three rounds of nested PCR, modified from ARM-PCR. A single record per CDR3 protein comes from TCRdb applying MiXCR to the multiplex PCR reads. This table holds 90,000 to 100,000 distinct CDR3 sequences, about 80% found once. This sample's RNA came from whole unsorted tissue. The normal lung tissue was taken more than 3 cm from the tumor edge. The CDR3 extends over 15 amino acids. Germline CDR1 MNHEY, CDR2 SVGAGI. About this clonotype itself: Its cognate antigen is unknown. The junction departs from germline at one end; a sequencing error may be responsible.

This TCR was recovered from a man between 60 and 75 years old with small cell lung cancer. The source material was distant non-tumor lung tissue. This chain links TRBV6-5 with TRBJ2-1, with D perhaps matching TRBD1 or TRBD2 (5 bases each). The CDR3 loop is CAGSYSGGMGNDQFF. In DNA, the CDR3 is TGTGCCGGCAGTTACTCTGGGGGAATGGGTAATGATCAGTTCTTC.